The clone carrying this T cell receptor beta chain was seen once. The entry originates in a study of cytomegalovirus exposure and HLA in healthy donors. Overall study context: The 110 million or so unique TCR beta sequences, from about 180 million T cells, were found by an earlier analysis.

With 60 Vbeta and 13 Jbeta primers, the PCR was carried out. Profiled with immunoSEQ multiplex PCR; TCRdb holds only in-frame clones, not every one. The table records under 200,000 clones, 60% to 85% of them present only once. V lost 6 bases and J lost 5; bases outside the gene matches: 9. This CDR3 has 14 residues. CDR1 is MNHNS, CDR2 SASEGT, per germline. The TCR was taken from a woman between 45 and 65 years old in good health and CMV-seropositive. The chain joins TRBV6-1 to TRBJ2-7; 8 bases match TRBD1. Input material: PBMCs. The CDR3 region has the DNA TGTGCCAGCAGGACGGGACAGGCGGCCGACGAGCAGTACTTC. It specifies CASRTGQAADEQYF.